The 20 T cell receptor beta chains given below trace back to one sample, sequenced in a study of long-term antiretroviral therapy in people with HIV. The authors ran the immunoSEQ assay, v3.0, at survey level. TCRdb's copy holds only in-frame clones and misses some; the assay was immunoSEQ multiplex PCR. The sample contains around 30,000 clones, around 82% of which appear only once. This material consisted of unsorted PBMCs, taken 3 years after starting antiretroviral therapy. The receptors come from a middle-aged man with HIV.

The CDR3 here is CASSVEGLRGDTQYF. The DNA of the CDR3 is TGTGCCAGCAGCGTAGAGGGACTCAGAGGGGATACGCAGTATTTT. The genes are TRBV5-8 and TRBJ2-3, with D possibly matching TRBD2 (6 bases). Germline V gene data show CDR1 as SGHTS and CDR2 as YDEGEE. The V end was cut by 4 bases, the J end by 6 bases, with 18 bases between. The CDR3 spans 15 residues.

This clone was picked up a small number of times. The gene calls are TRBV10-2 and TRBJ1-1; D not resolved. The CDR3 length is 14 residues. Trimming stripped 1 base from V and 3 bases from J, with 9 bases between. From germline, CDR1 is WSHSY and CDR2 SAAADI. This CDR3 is CASSEFPSDTEAFF. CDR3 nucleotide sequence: TGCGCCAGCAGTGAGTTCCCGAGTGACACTGAAGCTTTCTTT.

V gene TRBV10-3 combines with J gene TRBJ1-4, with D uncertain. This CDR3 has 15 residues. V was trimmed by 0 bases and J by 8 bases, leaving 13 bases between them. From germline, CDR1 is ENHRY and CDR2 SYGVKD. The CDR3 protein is CAISESVGVGEKLFF. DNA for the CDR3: TGTGCCATCAGTGAGTCAGTCGGAGTTGGGGAAAAACTGTTTTTT.

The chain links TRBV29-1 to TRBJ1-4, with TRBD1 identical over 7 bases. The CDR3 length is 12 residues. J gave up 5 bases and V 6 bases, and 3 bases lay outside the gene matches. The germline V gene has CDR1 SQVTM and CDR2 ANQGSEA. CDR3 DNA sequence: TGCAGCGTGGGACAGCCAAATGAAAAACTGTTTTTT. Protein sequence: CSVGQPNEKLFF. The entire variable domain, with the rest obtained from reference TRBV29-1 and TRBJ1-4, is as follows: SAVISQKPSRDICQRGTSLTIQCQVDSQVTMMFWYRQQPGQSLTLIATANQGSEATYESGFVIDKFPISRPNLTFSTLTVSNMSPEDSSIYLCSVGQPNEKLFFGSGTQLSVL.

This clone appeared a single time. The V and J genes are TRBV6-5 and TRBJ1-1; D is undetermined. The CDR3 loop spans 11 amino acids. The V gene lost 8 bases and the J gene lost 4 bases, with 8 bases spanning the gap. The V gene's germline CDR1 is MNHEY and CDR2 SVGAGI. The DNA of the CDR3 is TGTGCCAGCTACGGGTTCACTGAAGCTTTCTTT. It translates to CASYGFTEAFF.

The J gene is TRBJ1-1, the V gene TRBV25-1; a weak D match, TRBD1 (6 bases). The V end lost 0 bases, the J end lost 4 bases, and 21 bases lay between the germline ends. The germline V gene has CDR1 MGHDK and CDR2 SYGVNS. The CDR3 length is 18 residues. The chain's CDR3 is CASSEYRAGEWRSTEAFF. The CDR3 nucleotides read TGTGCCAGCAGTGAATATAGGGCAGGGGAGTGGAGGAGCACTGAAGCTTTCTTT.

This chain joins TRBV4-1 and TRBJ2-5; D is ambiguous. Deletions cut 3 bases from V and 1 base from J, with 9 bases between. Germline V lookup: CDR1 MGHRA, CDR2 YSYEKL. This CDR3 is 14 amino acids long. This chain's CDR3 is CASSHSHTQETQYF. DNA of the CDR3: TGCGCCAGCAGCCACTCTCATACCCAAGAGACCCAGTACTTC.

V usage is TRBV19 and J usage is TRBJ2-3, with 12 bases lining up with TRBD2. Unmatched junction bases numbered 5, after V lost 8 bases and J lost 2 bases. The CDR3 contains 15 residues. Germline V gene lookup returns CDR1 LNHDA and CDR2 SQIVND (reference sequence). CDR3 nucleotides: TGTGCCAGTCAACTAGCGGGAGGAACCACAGATACGCAGTATTTT. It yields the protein CASQLAGGTTDTQYF.

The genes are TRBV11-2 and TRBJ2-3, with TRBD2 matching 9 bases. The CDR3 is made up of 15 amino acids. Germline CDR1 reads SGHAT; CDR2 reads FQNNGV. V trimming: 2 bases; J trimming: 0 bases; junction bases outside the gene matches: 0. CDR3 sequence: CASSLTSGSTDTQYF. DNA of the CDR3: TGTGCCAGCAGCTTAACTAGCGGGAGCACAGATACGCAGTATTTT.

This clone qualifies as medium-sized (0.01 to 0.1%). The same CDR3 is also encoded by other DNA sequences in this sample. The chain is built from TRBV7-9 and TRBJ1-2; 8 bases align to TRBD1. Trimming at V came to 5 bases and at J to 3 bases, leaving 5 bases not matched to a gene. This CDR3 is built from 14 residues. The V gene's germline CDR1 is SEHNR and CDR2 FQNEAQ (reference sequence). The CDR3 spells CASSLGQGDYGYTF. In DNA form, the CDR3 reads TGTGCCAGCAGCCTCGGACAGGGAGACTATGGCTACACCTTC. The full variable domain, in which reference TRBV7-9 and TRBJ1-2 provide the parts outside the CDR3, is DTGVSQNPRHKITKRGQNVTFRCDPISEHNRLYWYRQTLGQGPEFLTYFQNEAQLEKSRLLSDRFSAERPKGSFSTLEIQRTEQGDSAMYLCASSLGQGDYGYTFGSGTRLTVV.

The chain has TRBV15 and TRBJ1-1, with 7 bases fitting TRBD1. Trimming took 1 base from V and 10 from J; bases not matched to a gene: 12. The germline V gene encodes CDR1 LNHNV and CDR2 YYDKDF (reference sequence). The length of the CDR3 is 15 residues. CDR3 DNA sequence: TGTGCCACCAGCAGAGGAAGTGGAGGGGGCGATAGAGCTTTCTTT. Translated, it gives CATSRGSGGGDRAFF.

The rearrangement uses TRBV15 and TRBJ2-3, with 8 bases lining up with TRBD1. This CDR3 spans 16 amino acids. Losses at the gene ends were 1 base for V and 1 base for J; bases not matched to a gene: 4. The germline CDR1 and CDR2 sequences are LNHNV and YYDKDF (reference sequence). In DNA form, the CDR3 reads TGTGCCACCAGCAGAGTGACAGGGGTTGGCACAGATACGCAGTATTTT. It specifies CATSRVTGVGTDTQYF.

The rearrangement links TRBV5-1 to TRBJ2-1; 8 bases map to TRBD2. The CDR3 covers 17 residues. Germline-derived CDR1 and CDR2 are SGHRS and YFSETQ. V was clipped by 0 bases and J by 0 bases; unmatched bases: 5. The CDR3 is CASSLASGSPSYNEQFF. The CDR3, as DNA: TGCGCCAGCAGCTTGGCTAGCGGGTCCCCCTCCTACAATGAGCAGTTCTTC.

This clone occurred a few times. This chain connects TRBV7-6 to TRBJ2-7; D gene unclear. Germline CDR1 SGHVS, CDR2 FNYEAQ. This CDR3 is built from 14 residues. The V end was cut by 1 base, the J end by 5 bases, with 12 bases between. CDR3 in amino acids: CASSLDGRLNEQYF. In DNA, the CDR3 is TGTGCCAGCAGCTTAGACGGACGGTTGAACGAGCAGTACTTC.

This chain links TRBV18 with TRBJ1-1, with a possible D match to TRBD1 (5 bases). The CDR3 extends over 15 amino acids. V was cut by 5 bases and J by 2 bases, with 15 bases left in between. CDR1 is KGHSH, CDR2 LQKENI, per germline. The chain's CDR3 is CASSSAGRRNTEAFF. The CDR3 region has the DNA TGTGCCAGCTCATCGGCGGGACGCAGAAACACTGAAGCTTTCTTT.

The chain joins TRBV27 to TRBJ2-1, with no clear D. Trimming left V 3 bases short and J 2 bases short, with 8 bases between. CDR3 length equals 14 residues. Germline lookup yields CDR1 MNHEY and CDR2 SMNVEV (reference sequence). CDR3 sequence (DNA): TGTGCCAGCAGTTTGGTCGGAACCTACAATGAGCAGTTCTTC. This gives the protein CASSLVGTYNEQFF.

The CDR3 spells CASSLTGVSYNSPLHF. Here the CDR3 DNA reads TGTGCCAGCAGCTTGACTGGGGTTTCCTATAATTCACCCCTCCACTTT. The chain combines TRBV5-6 with TRBJ1-6, with D unclear. The V gene's germline CDR1 is SGHDT and CDR2 YYEEEE. The length of the CDR3 is 16 residues. V was pared by 1 base and J by 1 base, with 9 bases between.

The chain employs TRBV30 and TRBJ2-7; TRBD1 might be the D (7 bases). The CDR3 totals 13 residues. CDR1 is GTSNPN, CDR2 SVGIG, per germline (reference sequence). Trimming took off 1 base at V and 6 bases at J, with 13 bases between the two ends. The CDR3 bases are TGTGCCTGGAGTGCTTCCAGGGGGGCCGAGCAGTACTTC. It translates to CAWSASRGAEQYF.

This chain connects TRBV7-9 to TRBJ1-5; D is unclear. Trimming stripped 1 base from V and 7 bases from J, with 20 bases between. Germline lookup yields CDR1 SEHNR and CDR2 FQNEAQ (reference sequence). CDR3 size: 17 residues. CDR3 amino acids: CASSLVVSTEIGQPQHF. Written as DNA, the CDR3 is TGTGCCAGCAGCTTAGTTGTTTCGACGGAAATTGGGCAGCCCCAGCATTTT.

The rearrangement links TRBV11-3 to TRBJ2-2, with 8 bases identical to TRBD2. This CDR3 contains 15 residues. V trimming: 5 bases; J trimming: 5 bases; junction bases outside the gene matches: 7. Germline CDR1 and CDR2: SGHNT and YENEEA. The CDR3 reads CASSPGGTGTGELFF. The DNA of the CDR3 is TGTGCCAGCAGCCCGGGGGGGACGGGGACCGGGGAGCTGTTTTTT.